This paragraph covers one TCR beta chain sequence. The antigen remains undetermined. This table comes from immunoSEQ multiplex PCR, and its TCRdb copy is limited to in-frame clones, with some not included. The profile shows about 95,000 clones, 85% of them singletons. The germline V gene encodes CDR1 SGHAT and CDR2 FQNNGV. The V segment lost 5 bases and the J segment 1 base; nucleotides outside the gene matches: 3. There are 14 residues in the CDR3. These data come from a study of cytomegalovirus exposure and HLA in healthy donors. Study-wide results and caveats: Both high specificity and high sensitivity reportedly marked the classifier's diagnosis of cytomegalovirus status. Within the approximately 120 validation repertoires, first-cohort TCR clusters tended to co-occur, according to a later analysis. The study labeled approximately 150 TCR beta chains cytomegalovirus-associated.

The donors were in the approximately 120-subject validation cohort; that cohort was separate from the roughly 700-subject first cohort. The sample was PBMCs. This clonotype was sampled from a man younger than 35 in good health and CMV-seropositive. The chain couples TRBV11-2 to TRBJ1-1, with 8 bases matching TRBD1. The CDR3 DNA is TGTGCCAGCAGCCCTGACAGGGGGAACACTGAAGCTTTCTTT. Translation: CASSPDRGNTEAFF.